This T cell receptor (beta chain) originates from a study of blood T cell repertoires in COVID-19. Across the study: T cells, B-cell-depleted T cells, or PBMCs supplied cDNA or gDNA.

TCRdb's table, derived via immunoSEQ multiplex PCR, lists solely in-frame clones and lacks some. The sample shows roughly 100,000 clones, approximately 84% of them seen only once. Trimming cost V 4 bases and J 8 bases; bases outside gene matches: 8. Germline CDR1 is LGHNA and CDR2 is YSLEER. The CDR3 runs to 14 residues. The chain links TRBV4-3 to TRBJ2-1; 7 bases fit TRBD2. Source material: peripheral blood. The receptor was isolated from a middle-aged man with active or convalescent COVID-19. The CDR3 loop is CASSLLLASDEQFF. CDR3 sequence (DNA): TGCGCCAGCAGCCTCTTACTAGCGTCGGATGAGCAGTTCTTC.